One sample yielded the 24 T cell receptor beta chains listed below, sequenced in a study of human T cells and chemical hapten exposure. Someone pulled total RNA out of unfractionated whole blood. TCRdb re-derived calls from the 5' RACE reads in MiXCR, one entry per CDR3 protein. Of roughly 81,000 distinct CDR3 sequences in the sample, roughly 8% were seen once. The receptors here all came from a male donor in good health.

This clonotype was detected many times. The chain's CDR3 is CASSVGGAGGYQETQYF. The CDR3 region has the DNA TGTGCCAGCAGCGTAGGAGGAGCGGGAGGGTACCAAGAGACCCAGTACTTC. The V and J genes are TRBV9 and TRBJ2-5; 10 bases fit TRBD2. Per germline, CDR1 SGDLS and CDR2 YYNGEE. The CDR3 totals 17 residues. The J segment lost 0 bases and the V segment lost 0 bases, leaving 5 bases of the junction unmatched.

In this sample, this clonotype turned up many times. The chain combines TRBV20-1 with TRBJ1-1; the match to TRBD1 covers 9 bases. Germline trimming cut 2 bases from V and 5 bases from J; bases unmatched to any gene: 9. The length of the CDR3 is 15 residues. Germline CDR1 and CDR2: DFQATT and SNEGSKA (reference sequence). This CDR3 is CSARSPQGARTEAFF. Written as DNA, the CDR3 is TGCAGTGCTAGATCTCCACAGGGGGCGCGGACTGAAGCTTTCTTT.

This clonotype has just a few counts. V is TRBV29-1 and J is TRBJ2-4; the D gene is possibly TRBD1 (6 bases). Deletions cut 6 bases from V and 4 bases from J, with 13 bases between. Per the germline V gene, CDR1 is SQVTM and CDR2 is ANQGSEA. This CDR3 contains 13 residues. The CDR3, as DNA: TGCAGCGTAAACACAGGGCCTAAAAACATTCAGTACTTC. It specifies CSVNTGPKNIQYF.

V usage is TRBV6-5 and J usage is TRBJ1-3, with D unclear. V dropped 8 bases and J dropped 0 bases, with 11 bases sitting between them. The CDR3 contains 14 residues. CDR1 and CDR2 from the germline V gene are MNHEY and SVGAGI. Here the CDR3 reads CASRRQDSGNTIYF. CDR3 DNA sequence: TGTGCCAGCCGGCGGCAGGACTCTGGAAACACCATATATTTT.

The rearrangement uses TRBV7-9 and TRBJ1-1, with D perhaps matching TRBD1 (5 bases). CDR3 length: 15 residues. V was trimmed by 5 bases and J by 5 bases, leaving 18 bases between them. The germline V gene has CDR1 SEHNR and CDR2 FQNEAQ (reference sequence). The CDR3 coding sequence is TGTGCCAGCAGCAACCGATCTGGGGGGAGGACTGAAGCTTTCTTT. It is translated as CASSNRSGGRTEAFF.

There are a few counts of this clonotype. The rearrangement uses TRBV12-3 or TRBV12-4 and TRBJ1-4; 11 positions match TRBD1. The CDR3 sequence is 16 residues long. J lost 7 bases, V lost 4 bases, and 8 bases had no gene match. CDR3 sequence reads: CASSWTGGAISEKLFF. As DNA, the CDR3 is TGTGCCAGCAGTTGGACAGGGGGCGCGATCAGTGAAAAACTGTTTTTT.

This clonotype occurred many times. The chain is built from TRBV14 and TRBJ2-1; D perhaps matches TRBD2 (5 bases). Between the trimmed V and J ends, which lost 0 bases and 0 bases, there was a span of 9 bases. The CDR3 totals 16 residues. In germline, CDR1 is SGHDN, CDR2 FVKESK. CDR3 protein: CASSQDLGDSYNEQFF. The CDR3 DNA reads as TGTGCCAGCAGCCAAGATCTCGGGGACTCCTACAATGAGCAGTTCTTC.

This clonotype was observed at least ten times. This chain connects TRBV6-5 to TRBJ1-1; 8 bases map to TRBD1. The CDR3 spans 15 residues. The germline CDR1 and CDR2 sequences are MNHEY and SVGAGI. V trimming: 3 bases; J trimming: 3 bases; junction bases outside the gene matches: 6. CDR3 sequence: CASSYWDRRDTEAFF. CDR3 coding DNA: TGTGCCAGCAGTTATTGGGACAGGCGGGACACTGAAGCTTTCTTT.

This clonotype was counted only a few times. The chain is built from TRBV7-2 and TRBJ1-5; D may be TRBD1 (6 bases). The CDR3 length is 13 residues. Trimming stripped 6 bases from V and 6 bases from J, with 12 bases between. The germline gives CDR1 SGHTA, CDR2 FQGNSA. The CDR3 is CASRQGGSQPQHF. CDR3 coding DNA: TGTGCCAGCAGACAGGGAGGTAGTCAGCCCCAGCATTTT.

CDR3 protein: CASSPRPAGGQETQYF. The CDR3 nucleotides read TGTGCCAGCTCACCACGTCCAGCGGGAGGCCAAGAGACCCAGTACTTC. The gene calls are TRBV18 and TRBJ2-5; 9 bases line up with TRBD2. Germline lookup yields CDR1 KGHSH and CDR2 LQKENI. The CDR3 sequence is 16 residues long. V shed 1 base, J shed 1 base, and the junction held 4 bases outside the gene matches.

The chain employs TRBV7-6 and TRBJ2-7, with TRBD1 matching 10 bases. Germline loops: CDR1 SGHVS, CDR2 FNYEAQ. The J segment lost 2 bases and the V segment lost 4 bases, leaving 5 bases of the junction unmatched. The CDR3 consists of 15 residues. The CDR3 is CASSSRQGATYEQYF. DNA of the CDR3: TGTGCCAGCAGCTCCCGACAGGGGGCTACCTACGAGCAGTACTTC. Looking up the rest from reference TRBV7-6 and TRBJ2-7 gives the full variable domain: GAGVSQSPRYKVTKRGQDVALRCDPISGHVSLYWYRQALGQGPEFLTYFNYEAQQDKSGLPNDRFSAERPEGSISTLTIQRTEQRDSAMYRCASSSRQGATYEQYFGPGTRLTVT.

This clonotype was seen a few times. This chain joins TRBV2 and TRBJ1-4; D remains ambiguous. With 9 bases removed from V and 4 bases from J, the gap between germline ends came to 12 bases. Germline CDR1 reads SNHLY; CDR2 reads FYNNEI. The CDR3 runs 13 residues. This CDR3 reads CASQRGFNEKLFF. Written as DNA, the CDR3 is TGTGCCAGTCAGCGGGGTTTTAATGAAAAACTGTTTTTT. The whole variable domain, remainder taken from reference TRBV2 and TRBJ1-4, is EPEVTQTPSHQVTQMGQEVILRCVPISNHLYFYWYRQILGQKVEFLVSFYNNEISEKSEIFDDQFSVERPDGSNFTLKIRSTKLEDSAMYFCASQRGFNEKLFFGSGTQLSVL.

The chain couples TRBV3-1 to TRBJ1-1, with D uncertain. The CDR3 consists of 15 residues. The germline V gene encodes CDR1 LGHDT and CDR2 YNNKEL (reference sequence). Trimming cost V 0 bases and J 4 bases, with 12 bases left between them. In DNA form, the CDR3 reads TGTGCCAGCAGCCAAGACTCAACGGGAGGCACTGAAGCTTTCTTT. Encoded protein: CASSQDSTGGTEAFF. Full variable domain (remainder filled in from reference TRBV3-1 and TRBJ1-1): DTAVSQTPKYLVTQMGNDKSIKCEQNLGHDTMYWYKQDSKKFLKIMFSYNNKELIINETVPNRFSPKSPDKAHLNLHINSLELGDSAVYFCASSQDSTGGTEAFFGQGTRLTVV.

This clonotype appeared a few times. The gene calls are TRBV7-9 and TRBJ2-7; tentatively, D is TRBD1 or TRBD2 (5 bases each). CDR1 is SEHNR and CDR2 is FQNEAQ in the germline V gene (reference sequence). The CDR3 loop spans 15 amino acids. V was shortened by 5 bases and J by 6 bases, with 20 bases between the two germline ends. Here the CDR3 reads CASSPPSGRVREQYF. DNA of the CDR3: TGTGCCAGCAGCCCACCCTCGGGACGGGTCCGCGAGCAGTACTTC.

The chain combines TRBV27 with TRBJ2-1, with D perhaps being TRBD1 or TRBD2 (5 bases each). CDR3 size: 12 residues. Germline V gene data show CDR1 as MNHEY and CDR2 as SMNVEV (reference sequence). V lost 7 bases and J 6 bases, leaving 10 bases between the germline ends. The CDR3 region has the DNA TGTGCCAGCAAGAGGGGTAGCAATGAGCAGTTCTTC. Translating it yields CASKRGSNEQFF.

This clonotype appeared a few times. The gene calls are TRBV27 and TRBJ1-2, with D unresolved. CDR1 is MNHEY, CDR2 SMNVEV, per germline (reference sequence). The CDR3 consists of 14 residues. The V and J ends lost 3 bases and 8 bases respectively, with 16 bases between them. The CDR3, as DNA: TGTGCCAGCAGTTTTCGGTCAGGAATGGGAGGCTACACCTTC. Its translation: CASSFRSGMGGYTF.

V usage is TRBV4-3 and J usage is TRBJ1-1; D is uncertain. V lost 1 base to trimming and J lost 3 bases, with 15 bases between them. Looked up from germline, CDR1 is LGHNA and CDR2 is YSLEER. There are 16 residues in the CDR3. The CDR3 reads CASSQGVRGEYTEAFF. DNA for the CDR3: TGCGCCAGCAGCCAAGGGGTACGGGGAGAGTACACTGAAGCTTTCTTT.

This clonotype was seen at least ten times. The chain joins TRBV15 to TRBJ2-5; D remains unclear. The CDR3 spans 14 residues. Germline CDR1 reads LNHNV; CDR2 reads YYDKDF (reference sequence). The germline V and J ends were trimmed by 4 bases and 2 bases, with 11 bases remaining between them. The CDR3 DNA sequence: TGTGCCACCAGCAACCGGCTCTTTCAAGAGACCCAGTACTTC. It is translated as CATSNRLFQETQYF. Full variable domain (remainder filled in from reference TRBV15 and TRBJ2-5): DAMVIQNPRYQVTQFGKPVTLSCSQTLNHNVMYWYQQKSSQAPKLLFHYYDKDFNNEADTPDNFQSRRPNTSFCFLDIRSPGLGDTAMYLCATSNRLFQETQYFGPGTRLLVL.

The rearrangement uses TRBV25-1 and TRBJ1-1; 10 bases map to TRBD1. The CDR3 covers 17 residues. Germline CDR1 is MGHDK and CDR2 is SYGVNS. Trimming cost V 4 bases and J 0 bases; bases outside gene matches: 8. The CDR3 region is CASSGKDRGNLNTEAFF. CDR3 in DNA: TGTGCCAGCAGTGGAAAGGACAGGGGGAATTTGAACACTGAAGCTTTCTTT. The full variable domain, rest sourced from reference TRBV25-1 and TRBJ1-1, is EADIYQTPRYLVIGTGKKITLECSQTMGHDKMYWYQQDPGMELHLIHYSYGVNSTEKGDLSSESTVSRIRTEHFPLTLESARPSHTSQYLCASSGKDRGNLNTEAFFGQGTRLTVV.

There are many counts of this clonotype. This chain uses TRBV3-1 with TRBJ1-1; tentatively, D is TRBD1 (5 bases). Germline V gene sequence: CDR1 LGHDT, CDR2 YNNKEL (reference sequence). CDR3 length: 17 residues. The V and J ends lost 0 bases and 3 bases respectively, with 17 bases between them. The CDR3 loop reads CASSQDGAGLGDTEAFF. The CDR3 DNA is TGTGCCAGCAGCCAAGATGGGGCAGGTCTTGGGGACACTGAAGCTTTCTTT.

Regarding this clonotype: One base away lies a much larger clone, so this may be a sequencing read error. CDR3 sequence: CACSLQSGSGRNQPQHF. The CDR3 DNA reads as TGTGCCTGCAGCTTACAGTCCGGGTCAGGCCGCAATCAGCCCCAGCATTTT. The V call is TRBV7-9, the J call TRBJ1-5; D not certain. This CDR3 spans 17 amino acids. Germline V gene data show CDR1 as SEHNR and CDR2 as FQNEAQ (reference sequence).

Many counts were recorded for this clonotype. The CDR3 region has the DNA TGCGCCAGCAGCCAAGATCGGGCCGGGGCCTCCTACGAGCAGTACTTC. Amino acids: CASSQDRAGASYEQYF. The chain has TRBV4-1 and TRBJ2-7; D is possibly TRBD1 or TRBD2 (5 bases each). This CDR3 is 16 amino acids long. Trimming stripped 0 bases from V and 0 bases from J, with 12 bases between. Germline V gene data show CDR1 as MGHRA and CDR2 as YSYEKL.

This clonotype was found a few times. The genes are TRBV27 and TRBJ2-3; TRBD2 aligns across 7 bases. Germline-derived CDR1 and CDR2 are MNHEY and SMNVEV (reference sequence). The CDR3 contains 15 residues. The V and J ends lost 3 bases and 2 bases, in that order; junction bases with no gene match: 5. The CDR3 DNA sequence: TGTGCCAGCAGTTTCGGGCGGGGGTTCACAGATACGCAGTATTTT. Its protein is CASSFGRGFTDTQYF.

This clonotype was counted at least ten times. The chain's CDR3 is CASSLEAASGPDTQYF. The CDR3 region has the DNA TGTGCCAGCAGCTTAGAGGCGGCTAGCGGCCCTGATACGCAGTATTTT. The J gene is TRBJ2-3, the V gene TRBV7-2; 7 bases map to TRBD2. The germline V gene encodes CDR1 SGHTA and CDR2 FQGNSA. V gave up 1 base and J gave up 6 bases; unmatched junction bases: 10. The length of the CDR3 is 16 residues.